Below are 29 T cell receptor beta chains sequenced from a single sample in a study of CD8 T cells in Susac syndrome. Reverse transcription used about 0.45 to 1 ug RNA and random hexamers. MiXCR, applied by TCRdb to the immunoSEQ multiplex PCR reads, yields one record per CDR3 protein. The sample lists 130,000 to 150,000 distinct CDR3 sequences, 90% to 96% seen once, with around 0.08% in the top ten. Sequenced: CD4+ T cells from PBMCs. The receptors stem from a human donor with Susac syndrome.

This clonotype was observed a single time. J is TRBJ1-3 and V is TRBV3-1; tentative D call: TRBD1 (5 bases). CDR3 size: 15 residues. V was clipped by 5 bases and J by 2 bases, with 13 bases between them. CDR1 is LGHDT and CDR2 is YNNKEL in the germline V gene (reference sequence). CDR3 DNA sequence: TGTGCCAGCAGCGCTACTGGAGGGGCTGGAAACACCATATATTTT. Translating gives CASSATGGAGNTIYF.

The chain links TRBV9 to TRBJ2-7, with D possibly matching TRBD1 (7 bases). The V and J ends lost 4 bases and 5 bases respectively, with 19 bases between them. CDR1 is SGDLS, CDR2 YYNGEE, per germline. The CDR3 sequence is 15 residues long. CDR3 residues: CASSQGGTVLDEQYF. CDR3 in DNA: TGTGCCAGCAGCCAGGGGGGTACGGTACTCGACGAGCAGTACTTC. The variable domain in full, completed from reference TRBV9 and TRBJ2-7, reads DSGVTQTPKHLITATGQRVTLRCSPRSGDLSVYWYQQSLDQGLQFLIQYYNGEERAKGNILERFSAQQFPDLHSELNLSSLELGDSALYFCASSQGGTVLDEQYFGPGTRLTVT.

V usage is TRBV5-1 and J usage is TRBJ2-1, with a possible D match to TRBD2 (6 bases). With 0 bases removed from V and 10 bases from J, the gap between germline ends came to 17 bases. Germline assignment: CDR1 SGHRS and CDR2 YFSETQ. This CDR3 has 15 residues. The CDR3 loop reads CASSLDPSPGVEQFF. The CDR3 nucleotides are TGCGCCAGCAGCTTGGATCCCTCTCCGGGGGTGGAGCAGTTCTTC.

The chain employs TRBV20-1 and TRBJ2-7; TRBD1 or TRBD2 may be the D gene (6 bases each). Trimming took 3 bases from V and 6 from J, leaving 24 bases between them. This CDR3 is built from 16 residues. Germline lookup yields CDR1 DFQATT and CDR2 SNEGSKA (reference sequence). The CDR3 DNA reads TGCAGTGCTAGCATGCTCGGGGGCAGGTTGTCGGTCGAGCAGTACTTC. Translating it yields CSASMLGGRLSVEQYF.

The V and J genes are TRBV12-3 or TRBV12-4 and TRBJ2-3, with 11 bases aligning to TRBD2. V gave up 4 bases and J gave up 8 bases; unmatched junction bases: 11. The CDR3 is 16 amino acids. CDR3 DNA sequence: TGTGCCAGCAGTTCGGGACTAGCGGTTCCTCGGGGTACGCAGTATTTT. This codes for CASSSGLAVPRGTQYF.

The chain combines TRBV10-3 with TRBJ2-2; D may match TRBD1 or TRBD2 (5 bases each). Trimming shortened V by 8 bases and J by 3 bases, and 7 bases separated the two germline ends. CDR1 is ENHRY and CDR2 is SYGVKD in the germline V gene. This CDR3 comprises 12 residues. The CDR3 sequence: CAIGTDTGELFF. The CDR3 nucleotides read TGTGCCATCGGGACGGACACCGGGGAGCTGTTTTTT.

V is TRBV3-1 and J is TRBJ2-7; 8 bases line up with TRBD2. J was trimmed by 2 bases and V by 3 bases; bases with no gene match: 6. The CDR3 runs to 15 residues. Germline assignment: CDR1 LGHDT and CDR2 YNNKEL (reference sequence). The CDR3 spells CASSHSTSGPYEQYF. For the CDR3, the DNA is TGTGCCAGCAGCCATAGTACTAGCGGTCCCTACGAGCAGTACTTC.

The chain recombines TRBV5-1 with TRBJ2-3; TRBD1 aligns across 9 bases. Trimming cost V 7 bases and J 7 bases; bases outside gene matches: 13. This CDR3 spans 15 amino acids. The germline gives CDR1 SGHRS, CDR2 YFSETQ. In DNA, the CDR3 is TGCGCCAGCTCCCCCCCGGGACAGGGAATGAATACGCAGTATTTT. It is translated as CASSPPGQGMNTQYF.

The chain recombines TRBV6-6 with TRBJ2-3; 10 bases match TRBD2. CDR3 length: 15 residues. Unmatched junction bases numbered 8, after V lost 5 bases and J lost 6 bases. Germline CDR1 MNHNY, CDR2 SVGAGI (reference sequence). The CDR3 loop reads CASSRAGGTSDTQYF. The CDR3 DNA sequence: TGTGCCAGCAGTCGAGCGGGAGGGACCTCGGATACGCAGTATTTT.

The J gene is TRBJ2-7, the V gene TRBV25-1; possibly TRBD1 or TRBD2 for D (5 bases each). The germline V gene has CDR1 MGHDK and CDR2 SYGVNS. Trimming took off 7 bases at V and 3 bases at J, with 13 bases between the two ends. The CDR3 is made up of 13 amino acids. CDR3 sequence: CASTFGGGYEQYF. The CDR3 DNA reads as TGTGCCAGCACCTTTGGGGGTGGCTACGAGCAGTACTTC.

The chain recombines TRBV29-1 with TRBJ2-5, with D perhaps matching TRBD2 (6 bases). Trimming took 6 bases from V and 4 from J, leaving 15 bases between them. Germline values: CDR1 SQVTM, CDR2 ANQGSEA. The CDR3 has 13 residues. CDR3 in amino acids: CSVRGSLLETQYF. CDR3 in DNA: TGCAGCGTACGGGGGTCCCTGTTAGAGACCCAGTACTTC.

The chain uses TRBV29-1 and TRBJ1-1; D is unresolved. The V gene's germline CDR1 is SQVTM and CDR2 ANQGSEA. The CDR3 loop spans 13 amino acids. Trimming shortened V by 4 bases and J by 1 base, and 10 bases separated the two germline ends. The CDR3: CSVVEGPNTEAFF. The CDR3 region has the DNA TGCAGCGTTGTGGAGGGTCCGAACACTGAAGCTTTCTTT.

This clonotype was picked up one time. V and J are TRBV29-1 and TRBJ1-1, with TRBD1 as a possible D gene (6 bases). The CDR3 spans 13 residues. Trimming removed 7 bases from V and 2 bases from J, with 14 bases in between. Germline CDR1 reads SQVTM; CDR2 reads ANQGSEA. The DNA for the CDR3 is TGCAGCGCCCTGAAGGGGGTTAACACTGAAGCTTTCTTT. It encodes CSALKGVNTEAFF. Based on the CDR3 plus reference TRBV29-1 and TRBJ1-1, the full variable domain is SAVISQKPSRDICQRGTSLTIQCQVDSQVTMMFWYRQQPGQSLTLIATANQGSEATYESGFVIDKFPISRPNLTFSTLTVSNMSPEDSSIYLCSALKGVNTEAFFGQGTRLTVV.

The chain is built from TRBV4-1 and TRBJ1-2; unclear D gene. Germline-derived CDR1 and CDR2 are MGHRA and YSYEKL. The CDR3 loop spans 15 amino acids. V lost 5 bases and J 3 bases, leaving 16 bases between the germline ends. CDR3 loop: CASSLISWGYYGYTF. The CDR3 nucleotides are TGCGCCAGCAGCTTAATCAGTTGGGGATACTATGGCTACACCTTC.

The chain joins TRBV21-1 to TRBJ1-6; the table's TRBD1 call for D was not verified on the DNA. TRBV21-1 corresponds to a pseudogene. This CDR3 is 14 amino acids long. The CDR3 DNA follows: TGTGCCAGCAGCAAACGAGGGGGCCGTTCACCCCTCCACTTT. This codes for CASSKRGGRSPLHF.

The V call is TRBV20-1, the J call TRBJ2-7; 10 bases align to TRBD2. The length of the CDR3 is 15 residues. J gave up 2 bases and V 1 base, and 5 bases lay outside the gene matches. Germline V CDR1 and CDR2: DFQATT, SNEGSKA (reference sequence). This chain's CDR3 is CSARVTSGVAYEQYF. CDR3 bases: TGCAGTGCTAGAGTTACTAGCGGGGTCGCCTACGAGCAGTACTTC.

The V call is TRBV29-1, the J call TRBJ1-4; D unclear. Germline V gene data show CDR1 as SQVTM and CDR2 as ANQGSEA. Trimming pared 5 bases from V and 5 bases from J, leaving 12 bases between. The CDR3 runs to 13 residues. The CDR3 sequence: CSVTTDGNEKLFF. CDR3 nucleotide sequence: TGCAGCGTTACCACCGACGGAAATGAAAAACTGTTTTTT.

The chain carries TRBV7-2 and TRBJ1-2; unclear D gene. The germline V gene has CDR1 SGHTA and CDR2 FQGNSA. The CDR3 loop spans 15 amino acids. Trimming took 1 base from V and 1 from J, leaving 10 bases between them. The DNA for the CDR3 is TGTGCCAGCAGCTTAGAAGGACTTATTAACTATGGCTACACCTTC. It translates to CASSLEGLINYGYTF.

The rearrangement links TRBV19 to TRBJ1-2; tentative D call: TRBD1 (6 bases). V shed 3 bases and J shed 8 bases, with 22 bases lying between them. The CDR3 runs to 16 residues. Germline V lookup: CDR1 LNHDA, CDR2 SQIVND (reference sequence). In nucleotides, the CDR3 is TGTGCCAGTAGTATTCAACCCGGGGGCGAGTCGAGGGGCTACACCTTC. Its translation is CASSIQPGGESRGYTF.

This chain uses TRBV7-6 with TRBJ1-2; tentative D call: TRBD1 (5 bases). The germline V gene encodes CDR1 SGHVS and CDR2 FNYEAQ. The V gene lost 4 bases and the J gene lost 4 bases, with 13 bases spanning the gap. The CDR3 contains 14 residues. The CDR3 sequence is CASSSYRDRYGYTF. CDR3 DNA sequence: TGTGCCAGCAGCTCCTACCGGGACCGCTATGGCTACACCTTC.

The J gene is TRBJ2-5, the V gene TRBV24-1; D call uncertain. This CDR3 spans 13 amino acids. The germline V gene has CDR1 KGHDR and CDR2 SFDVKD. Between the trimmed V and J ends, which lost 4 bases and 2 bases, there was a span of 7 bases. This chain's CDR3 is CATSDRYQETQYF. In DNA form, the CDR3 reads TGTGCCACCAGTGACAGATATCAAGAGACCCAGTACTTC.

This chain links TRBV29-1 with TRBJ2-2, with TRBD2 as a possible D gene (6 bases). Germline V gene lookup returns CDR1 SQVTM and CDR2 ANQGSEA. The CDR3 loop spans 12 amino acids. The V end lost 7 bases, the J end lost 5 bases, and 11 bases lay between the germline ends. CDR3 DNA: TGCAGCGCCCAACGGGGGACCGGGGAGCTGTTTTTT. Protein: CSAQRGTGELFF.

This chain joins TRBV4-2 and TRBJ2-5, with D maybe TRBD1 (6 bases). V was shortened by 4 bases and J by 5 bases, with 17 bases between the two germline ends. This CDR3 has 15 amino acids. Germline V gives CDR1 LGHNA, CDR2 YNFKEQ. Here the CDR3 DNA reads TGTGCCAGCAGCCCCAACGCAGGGGCAGGGGAGACCCAGTACTTC. Its protein product is CASSPNAGAGETQYF.

V is TRBV29-1 and J is TRBJ2-3; D call uncertain. The germline V and J ends were trimmed by 4 bases and 1 base, with 6 bases remaining between them. The CDR3 consists of 12 residues. Germline CDR1 is SQVTM and CDR2 is ANQGSEA. The CDR3 here is CSVVGGTDTQYF. The CDR3, as DNA: TGCAGCGTTGTTGGGGGCACAGATACGCAGTATTTT.

J is TRBJ1-5 and V is TRBV28, with D possibly matching TRBD1 (5 bases). Germline V CDR1 and CDR2: MDHEN, SYDVKM. The V gene lost 10 bases and the J gene lost 3 bases, with 10 bases spanning the gap. The CDR3 sequence is 12 residues long. The CDR3 region is CATRDPNQPQHF. CDR3 nucleotide sequence: TGTGCCACTAGGGACCCCAATCAGCCCCAGCATTTT.

The V and J genes are TRBV4-1 and TRBJ2-2; D call uncertain. The germline V and J ends were trimmed by 1 base and 5 bases, with 14 bases remaining between them. The CDR3 is 16 residues long. Germline-derived CDR1 and CDR2 are MGHRA and YSYEKL. The CDR3 DNA sequence: TGCGCCAGCAGCCAAGGTCCGTCCTCTGAGACCGGGGAGCTGTTTTTT. As protein: CASSQGPSSETGELFF.

This chain connects TRBV14 to TRBJ2-1, with D tentatively TRBD1 (6 bases). CDR1 and CDR2 from the germline V gene are SGHDN and FVKESK. The CDR3 contains 14 residues. V shed 2 bases and J shed 7 bases, with 12 bases lying between them. In nucleotides, the CDR3 is TGTGCCAGCAGCCAACTACAGGGCCCAAATGAGCAGTTCTTC. It is translated as CASSQLQGPNEQFF.

This clonotype was counted a few times. The chain couples TRBV5-1 to TRBJ2-7; no reliable D call. The CDR3 is 13 amino acids. The germline CDR1 and CDR2 sequences are SGHRS and YFSETQ. V was clipped by 4 bases and J by 1 base, with 9 bases between them. The CDR3 DNA reads as TGCGCCAGCAGCGTGGACGGTTCCTACGAGCAGTACTTC. Amino acids: CASSVDGSYEQYF.

This sequence joins TRBV7-9 and TRBJ1-2; D gene uncertain. In germline, CDR1 is SEHNR, CDR2 FQNEAQ (reference sequence). V was clipped by 1 base and J by 4 bases, with 7 bases between them. CDR3 length equals 13 residues. CDR3: CASSLGPTYGYTF. CDR3 coding DNA: TGTGCCAGCAGCTTAGGACCAACCTATGGCTACACCTTC.